These 2 T cell receptor beta chains originate from one sample sequenced in a study of Ad26.COV2.S vaccination and SARS-CoV-2 variants. Sequencing was performed with immunoSEQ multiplex PCR; in TCRdb, only in-frame clones are kept and a portion is missing. Of more than 250,000 clones listed, 87% were seen once; the top ten hold about 3.6%. The sample's treatment: 15 to 20 received Ad26.COV2.S at low or high dose, single or two shots; 5 received placebo; per-sample allocation not given. The investigators took samples on day 63 after the first vaccine or placebo injection. The sequences come from peripheral blood, collected in a trial of Ad26.COV2.S vaccine versus placebo. The receptors come from a person between 18 and 65 years old who received the Ad26.COV2.S COVID-19 vaccine or a placebo.

CDR3 sequence (DNA): TGTGCCAGCAGCCGCCAAGGGGCGGGCGGCGACGAGCAGTACTTC. It translates to CASSRQGAGGDEQYF. The chain couples TRBV28 to TRBJ2-7, with D tentatively TRBD1 or TRBD2 (5 bases each). The V gene lost 6 bases and the J gene lost 5 bases, with 20 bases spanning the gap. This CDR3 spans 15 amino acids. Germline values: CDR1 MDHEN, CDR2 SYDVKM.

This clone was counted only a few times. The chain joins TRBV5-1 to TRBJ1-6; perhaps TRBD1 as D (5 bases). The CDR3 is made up of 14 amino acids. V was clipped by 1 base and J by 13 bases, with 15 bases between them. CDR1 and CDR2 from the germline V gene are SGHRS and YFSETQ. CDR3 nucleotide sequence: TGCGCCAGCAGCTTGAGAGGGGTCCGCGAGCCCCTCCACTTT. It is translated as CASSLRGVREPLHF.